This TCR beta chain is from a study of post-analysis software for immune sequencing data. Study as a whole: Relapsing-remitting, secondary progressive and progressive-relapsing forms of multiple sclerosis all featured among disease courses. Notes on the study in general: Patients had higher frequencies than controls of five TRBV segments, including TRBV5-6, TRBV5-1 and TRBV20-1. Batch-mates among the samples co-clustered strongly by F measure.

As regards this clonotype: The antigen remains undetermined.

The V gene's germline CDR1 is KGHDR and CDR2 SFDVKD. Trimming shortened V by 0 bases and J by 3 bases, and 11 bases separated the two germline ends. This CDR3 region has 16 residues. Included in the TCR beta cDNA libraries were unique molecular identifiers. TCRdb analysed the PCR reads with MiXCR anew, one entry per CDR3 protein. The table has hundreds of thousands of distinct CDR3 sequences, roughly 30% seen once. Source material: blood. The chain links TRBV24-1 to TRBJ1-5, with unresolved D. This sequence was found in a girl aged 10-17 years with multiple sclerosis. CDR3 in DNA: TGTGCCACCAGTGATTTGTCGGGTTACGCCAATCAGCCCCAGCATTTT. Translating gives CATSDLSGYANQPQHF.